The rows below give T cell receptor beta chains drawn from one sample of a study of shared clonotypes between healthy human individuals. Only in-frame clones appear in the TCRdb table, and some are missing; sequencing was by immunoSEQ multiplex PCR. The sample records 2 million to 3 million clones, over 85% being singletons. Sequenced input: naive CD4+ T cells from PBMCs. These receptors were taken from a man between 18 and 29 years old in good health. Some clones in this sample may be carry-over from other donors' samples. Both conserved end residues are part of each CDR3. A D gene is named only where the DNA matches it firmly. Some rows mark clone size as missing; the rest say once, few, many or name a class of expanded clone.

CASSAAVIF,TRBJ2-1,TRBV6-1,few,NA
CASSPAGMNTGELFF,TRBJ2-2,TRBV18,NA,NA
CASSYYQRPHNSPLHF,TRBJ1-6,TRBV6-5,NA,NA
CASNGGRGNSYNEQFF,TRBJ2-1,TRBV19,NA,TRBD2
CASSSPGQGLYEQYF,TRBJ2-7,TRBV28,NA,TRBD1
CASSAGLAATGELFF,TRBJ2-2,TRBV2,NA,TRBD2
CAISTGRGAAGNTIYF,TRBJ1-3,TRBV10-3,NA,NA
CASRRQPCTMNTEAFF,TRBJ1-1,TRBV10-1,NA,NA
CASSRGQSYEQYF,TRBJ2-7,TRBV19,NA,TRBD1
CAWSRGQGGGEAFF,TRBJ1-1,TRBV30,NA,TRBD1
CASSSRTGRYEQYF,TRBJ2-7,TRBV7-3,NA,TRBD1
CASSPTTVFNEQFF,TRBJ2-1,TRBV28,NA,NA
CASSPGTASYNEQFF,TRBJ2-1,TRBV5-4,NA,NA
CASSQNAAVSYEQYF,TRBJ2-7,TRBV4-1,NA,NA
CASSLVGSGTPSTDTQYF,TRBJ2-3,TRBV5-6,NA,NA
CASSPTSANQPQHF,TRBJ1-5,TRBV11-2,NA,NA
CASSQETGVIGNTIYF,TRBJ1-3,TRBV4-1,NA,TRBD1
CASSLDFGNTEAFF,TRBJ1-1,TRBV11-2,NA,NA
CAWSRTSGYNEQFF,TRBJ2-1,TRBV30,NA,TRBD2
CASSNGYSNQPQHF,TRBJ1-5,TRBV19,NA,NA
CASSVAPQGYEQYF,TRBJ2-7,TRBV9,NA,NA
CASSGTAPYEQYF,TRBJ2-7,TRBV6-1,NA,TRBD1
CASSYRWGRVGETQYF,TRBJ2-5,TRBV6-5,NA,TRBD2
CATVPSGRTEYQETQYF,TRBJ2-5,TRBV28,NA,TRBD2
CASSLPVFRGRTEAFF,TRBJ1-1,TRBV5-5,NA,NA
CASSLWLAAANEQFF,TRBJ2-1,TRBV28,NA,NA
CASSQPGLAGGVNTQYF,TRBJ2-3,TRBV7-9,NA,TRBD2
CSVEDAQRIDTQYF,TRBJ2-3,TRBV29-1,NA,NA
CASSPMRRTQETQYF,TRBJ2-5,TRBV5-1,NA,NA
CASSFGQGRNTIYF,TRBJ1-3,TRBV11-2,NA,TRBD1
CASSEHLAETTDTQYF,TRBJ2-3,TRBV6-1,NA,TRBD2
CASSLAGRAYEQYF,TRBJ2-7,TRBV5-4,NA,TRBD2
CASSLTGSTDTQYF,TRBJ2-3,TRBV5-1,NA,NA
CASSQDRGGVGYGYTF,TRBJ1-2,TRBV4-2,NA,NA
CASSAQTGHNEQFF,TRBJ2-1,TRBV7-2,NA,TRBD1
CASSLPQTTDTQYF,TRBJ2-3,TRBV28,NA,NA
CASSPEAAGANVLTF,TRBJ2-6,TRBV18,once,NA
CASSAKSPGTGELFF,TRBJ2-2,TRBV6-1,NA,NA